Following are 30 T cell receptor beta chains from one sample sequenced in a study of relationships among human T cell subsets. TCR alpha and beta CDR3s were amplified from mRNA by semiquantitative ARM-PCR. Exponential amplification used communal superprimers after tagged nested gene-specific primers in ARM-PCR. Each CDR3 protein is one row after TCRdb ran MiXCR on the multiplex PCR reads. The profile shows some 16,000 distinct CDR3 sequences, around three fifths of them singletons. Sequencing was done on a sample of total T cells sorted from blood. These receptors were taken from a man aged 40-50 years in good health.

The CDR3 DNA reads as TGTGCCTGGAGTGTACAAGGGGAGAAAAATCAGCCCCAGCATTTT. This codes for CAWSVQGEKNQPQHF. This chain joins TRBV30 and TRBJ1-5; possibly TRBD1 for D (5 bases). CDR3 size: 15 residues. The V gene's germline CDR1 is GTSNPN and CDR2 SVGIG (reference sequence). Trimming removed 0 bases at V and 4 bases at J, with 13 bases between.

The chain carries TRBV7-3 and TRBJ1-2; D possibly corresponds to TRBD1 (5 bases). The CDR3 covers 15 residues. Looked up from germline, CDR1 is SGHTA and CDR2 is FQGTGA. V gave up 0 bases and J gave up 7 bases, with 15 bases separating them. The CDR3 bases are TGTGCCAGCAGCTTAACCCCGACAGTTGGTTCTGGCTACACCTTC. Amino acids: CASSLTPTVGSGYTF.

This clonotype has a handful of counts. The chain couples TRBV27 to TRBJ2-5, with TRBD2 matching over 11 bases. Per the germline V gene, CDR1 is MNHEY and CDR2 is SMNVEV (reference sequence). Trimming removed 2 bases from V and 5 bases from J; junction bases left unmatched: 4. This CDR3 spans 15 amino acids. CDR3 residues: CASSLGLAGSETQYF. The CDR3 DNA is TGTGCCAGCAGTTTAGGACTAGCGGGTTCTGAGACCCAGTACTTC.

The rearrangement links TRBV5-1 to TRBJ2-5; D possibly corresponds to TRBD2 (5 bases). Trimming removed 0 bases at V and 5 bases at J, with 11 bases between. The CDR3 is 14 amino acids. The germline gives CDR1 SGHRS, CDR2 YFSETQ. The DNA for the CDR3 is TGCGCCAGCAGCTTGGGGCGGGTAACGGAGACCCAGTACTTC. Translation: CASSLGRVTETQYF. Full variable domain (remainder filled in from reference TRBV5-1 and TRBJ2-5): KAGVTQTPRYLIKTRGQQVTLSCSPISGHRSVSWYQQTPGQGLQFLFEYFSETQRNKGNFPGRFSGRQFSNSRSEMNVSTLELGDSALYLCASSLGRVTETQYFGPGTRLLVL.

CDR3 in DNA: TGCAGCGTTGGCTGGGGCTCTTACTACGAGCAGTACTTC. It codes for CSVGWGSYYEQYF. This rearrangement joins TRBV29-1 to TRBJ2-7; TRBD1 is a possible D gene (5 bases). Per germline, CDR1 SQVTM and CDR2 ANQGSEA. V was pared by 4 bases and J by 3 bases, with 13 bases between. The CDR3 runs 13 residues.

This chain links TRBV6-5 with TRBJ2-3; 15 bases line up with TRBD2. Germline V gene data show CDR1 as MNHEY and CDR2 as SVGAGI. V lost 4 bases and J lost 5; bases outside the gene matches: 4. This CDR3 region has 16 residues. Here the CDR3 reads CASSWTSGGAQDTQYF. CDR3 nucleotide sequence: TGTGCCAGCAGTTGGACTAGCGGGGGGGCCCAAGATACGCAGTATTTT.

This clonotype has a handful of counts. The chain is built from TRBV2 and TRBJ2-3; D gene ambiguous. Per germline, CDR1 SNHLY and CDR2 FYNNEI. The CDR3 has 13 amino acids. Deletions cut 5 bases from V and 7 bases from J, with 13 bases between. Here the CDR3 DNA reads TGTGCCAGCAGTTCTCTAGAAAATCATACGCAGTATTTT. It is translated as CASSSLENHTQYF.

Judged by abundance, this clonotype is medium-sized. This chain connects TRBV20-1 to TRBJ2-3; D ambiguous. The germline V gene has CDR1 DFQATT and CDR2 SNEGSKA (reference sequence). The CDR3 is 12 amino acids. The germline V and J ends were trimmed by 0 bases and 5 bases, with 6 bases remaining between them. This CDR3 reads CSARDRVDTQYF. CDR3 in DNA: TGCAGTGCTAGAGATAGGGTAGATACGCAGTATTTT.

The chain carries TRBV2 and TRBJ2-7, with D hard to call. Per the germline V gene, CDR1 is SNHLY and CDR2 is FYNNEI. Trimming stripped 4 bases from V and 3 bases from J, with 4 bases between. The CDR3 runs to 11 residues. The CDR3 here is CASSVDYEQYF. DNA for the CDR3: TGTGCCAGCAGTGTTGACTACGAGCAGTACTTC.

This clonotype was seen a single time. This chain connects TRBV5-1 to TRBJ2-7, with D possibly being TRBD2 (6 bases). Germline CDR1 reads SGHRS; CDR2 reads YFSETQ. The CDR3 is 14 amino acids. Deletions cut 5 bases from V and 7 bases from J, with 19 bases between. CDR3: CASRKGGSPGEQYF. The CDR3 coding sequence is TGCGCCAGCAGAAAAGGAGGGTCCCCGGGGGAGCAGTACTTC. Full variable domain (missing parts from reference TRBV5-1 and TRBJ2-7): KAGVTQTPRYLIKTRGQQVTLSCSPISGHRSVSWYQQTPGQGLQFLFEYFSETQRNKGNFPGRFSGRQFSNSRSEMNVSTLELGDSALYLCASRKGGSPGEQYFGPGTRLTVT.

This clonotype has more than one count but fewer than ten. The gene calls are TRBV30 and TRBJ2-5, with D unresolved. The CDR3 is 9 amino acids. Germline V gives CDR1 GTSNPN, CDR2 SVGIG (reference sequence). The V gene lost 7 bases and the J gene lost 3 bases, with 3 bases spanning the gap. The CDR3 nucleotides read TGTGCCTTTAAAGAGACCCAGTACTTC. Its protein is CAFKETQYF.

This clonotype was counted between two and nine times. V usage is TRBV27 and J usage is TRBJ2-7, with 7 bases that match TRBD1. Germline values: CDR1 MNHEY, CDR2 SMNVEV (reference sequence). The ends lost 11 bases at V and 0 bases at J; junction bases unmatched: 7. This CDR3 spans 13 amino acids. For the CDR3, the DNA is TGTGCCTCCGCGACAGGGTTCTCCTACGAGCAGTACTTC. Translation: CASATGFSYEQYF.

The chain joins TRBV20-1 to TRBJ1-1, with 8 bases that match TRBD1. The CDR3 consists of 14 residues. V gave up 6 bases and J gave up 7 bases; unmatched junction bases: 13. Germline CDR1 is DFQATT and CDR2 is SNEGSKA (reference sequence). The CDR3 DNA is TGCAGTGCCAAGGTGACAGGGGCCCTACTTGAAGCTTTCTTT. Translating it yields CSAKVTGALLEAFF.

The chain recombines TRBV2 with TRBJ1-3; D is undetermined. The germline V gene encodes CDR1 SNHLY and CDR2 FYNNEI. V lost 7 bases to trimming and J lost 11 bases, with 21 bases between them. CDR3 length: 14 amino acids. The CDR3 DNA follows: TGTGCCAGCACCCTGAATATGGTACTTAACGCCATATATTTT. Protein sequence: CASTLNMVLNAIYF.

The chain carries TRBV11-3 and TRBJ2-3; D gene uncertain. From germline, CDR1 is SGHNT and CDR2 YENEEA. Trimming took off 1 base at V and 6 bases at J, with 11 bases between the two ends. The CDR3 sequence is 14 residues long. The CDR3 loop reads CASSLGLAPDTQYF. CDR3 nucleotide sequence: TGTGCCAGCAGCTTAGGATTGGCCCCGGATACGCAGTATTTT.

The V gene is TRBV6-4, the J gene TRBJ2-3; D not certain. The V and J ends lost 0 bases and 0 bases respectively, with 7 bases between them. There are 15 residues in the CDR3. The germline V gene encodes CDR1 MRHNA and CDR2 SNTAGT. The DNA of the CDR3 is TGTGCCAGCAGTGACTCCGAGTCTAGCACAGATACGCAGTATTTT. Residues: CASSDSESSTDTQYF.

A remark on this clonotype: At one boundary the junction diverges from the germline segment, which might be a read error. This rearrangement joins TRBV5-4 to TRBJ2-7; D may match TRBD1 or TRBD2 (7 bases each). This CDR3 contains 15 residues. Germline loops: CDR1 SGHNT, CDR2 YYREEE (reference sequence). The CDR3 DNA reads as TGCGCCAGCAGCCAACCGGGGAGGGGGCTATACGAGCAGTACTTC. As protein: CASSQPGRGLYEQYF.

This chain joins TRBV11-3 and TRBJ2-7, with D perhaps assigned TRBD1 or TRBD2 (5 bases each). V dropped 1 base and J dropped 2 bases, with 12 bases sitting between them. Germline CDR1 and CDR2: SGHNT and YENEEA. This CDR3 contains 15 residues. CDR3 loop: CASSLGQGAAYEQYF. CDR3 sequence (DNA): TGTGCCAGCAGCTTAGGGCAGGGAGCGGCCTACGAGCAGTACTTC.

The J gene is TRBJ2-5, the V gene TRBV11-2; unclear D gene. The CDR3 is 14 residues long. With 6 bases removed from V and 1 base from J, the gap between germline ends came to 12 bases. Germline CDR1 SGHAT, CDR2 FQNNGV. CDR3: CASSPPPPQETQYF. DNA for the CDR3: TGTGCCAGCAGTCCACCCCCGCCCCAAGAGACCCAGTACTTC.

The rearrangement joins TRBV6-5 to TRBJ2-1, with 8 bases lining up with TRBD1. Germline V gene data show CDR1 as MNHEY and CDR2 as SVGAGI. The CDR3 spans 17 residues. The V gene end was trimmed by 0 bases and the J gene end by 4 bases; junction bases not matched to a gene: 8. This chain's CDR3 is CASSYSSGRGLYNEQFF. CDR3 nucleotide sequence: TGTGCCAGCAGTTACTCGAGTGGCAGGGGGCTGTACAATGAGCAGTTCTTC.

V is TRBV3-1 and J is TRBJ2-1; D unresolved. The CDR3 length is 15 residues. With 3 bases removed from V and 4 bases from J, the gap between germline ends came to 13 bases. Germline loops: CDR1 LGHDT, CDR2 YNNKEL (reference sequence). CDR3 DNA: TGTGCCAGCAGCCATCCGCTCGATGGGTACAATGAGCAGTTCTTC. It translates to CASSHPLDGYNEQFF.

The V call is TRBV5-1, the J call TRBJ2-5; D tentatively fits TRBD1 or TRBD2 (9 bases each). V lost 6 bases, J lost 5 bases, and 32 bases lay in between. In germline, CDR1 is SGHRS, CDR2 YFSETQ. CDR3 length equals 19 residues. CDR3 in amino acids: CASKLAPGAAGGQGETQYF. The CDR3 region has the DNA TGCGCCAGCAAACTGGCCCCCGGGGCAGCGGGAGGACAGGGGGAGACCCAGTACTTC. Full variable domain (missing parts from reference TRBV5-1 and TRBJ2-5): KAGVTQTPRYLIKTRGQQVTLSCSPISGHRSVSWYQQTPGQGLQFLFEYFSETQRNKGNFPGRFSGRQFSNSRSEMNVSTLELGDSALYLCASKLAPGAAGGQGETQYFGPGTRLLVL.

This chain joins TRBV6-5 and TRBJ1-5; TRBD1 aligns across 9 bases. Germline V gene lookup returns CDR1 MNHEY and CDR2 SVGAGI. The trim removed 4 bases at V and 2 bases at J, leaving 3 bases unmatched. This CDR3 is built from 15 residues. The CDR3 DNA reads TGTGCCAGCAGTTCGGACAGGGGAGGCAATCAGCCCCAGCATTTT. Translating it yields CASSSDRGGNQPQHF.

In its sample, this clonotype was seen once. DNA for the CDR3: TGTGCCAGCAGTGCACGACAGGGTAGGGAGACCCAGTACTTC. Its translation is CASSARQGRETQYF. The chain uses TRBV6-5 and TRBJ2-5; TRBD1 matches 7 bases. Germline V lookup: CDR1 MNHEY, CDR2 SVGAGI. The junction had 8 bases not matched to a gene; V was cut back by 5 bases and J by 5 bases. This CDR3 has 14 residues.

Worth noting for this clonotype: At one boundary the junction diverges from the germline segment, which might be a read error. The V gene is TRBV20-1, the J gene TRBJ2-1, with D tentatively TRBD1 or TRBD2 (5 bases each). The CDR3 covers 14 residues. Looked up from germline, CDR1 is DFQATT and CDR2 is SNEGSKA (reference sequence). The CDR3 spells CGAWDRSSYNEQFF. CDR3 sequence (DNA): TGCGGTGCATGGGACCGCAGCTCCTACAATGAGCAGTTCTTC.

The rearrangement joins TRBV28 to TRBJ1-2, with 7 bases aligning to TRBD1. V dropped 11 bases and J dropped 8; count of bases not matched to a gene: 8. The CDR3 length is 11 residues. Germline values: CDR1 MDHEN, CDR2 SYDVKM. DNA for the CDR3: TGTGCCGTAGGGGGCTTAGGAGGCTACACCTTC. Translating gives CAVGGLGGYTF.

This clonotype was found a few times. The chain combines TRBV5-1 with TRBJ1-4; no reliable D call. Germline loops: CDR1 SGHRS, CDR2 YFSETQ. Between the trimmed V and J ends, which lost 4 bases and 2 bases, there was a span of 12 bases. There are 15 residues in the CDR3. For the CDR3, the DNA is TGCGCCAGCAGCCCACAGCCGAGGACTAATGAAAAACTGTTTTTT. Protein product: CASSPQPRTNEKLFF.

V gene TRBV29-1 combines with J gene TRBJ1-2; tentative D call: TRBD1 (6 bases). The V end was cut by 4 bases, the J end by 4 bases, with 7 bases between. The V gene's germline CDR1 is SQVTM and CDR2 ANQGSEA. This CDR3 has 11 amino acids. For the CDR3, the DNA is TGCAGCGTTGTAGGGGGCTATGGCTACACCTTC. It translates to CSVVGGYGYTF.

This clonotype was observed a handful of times. The genes are TRBV6-5 and TRBJ2-7, with D possibly being TRBD1 or TRBD2 (6 bases each). CDR3 size: 14 residues. V was trimmed by 9 bases and J by 6 bases, leaving 21 bases between them. Germline-derived CDR1 and CDR2 are MNHEY and SVGAGI. CDR3 residues: CASTLGGGGGEQYF. The CDR3 coding sequence is TGTGCCAGTACCCTGGGGGGCGGAGGTGGCGAGCAGTACTTC.

V and J are TRBV7-4 and TRBJ2-1; the match to TRBD1 covers 7 bases. CDR3 length: 15 residues. With V trimmed by 4 bases and J by 1 base, 4 bases remained unmatched. The germline gives CDR1 SGHVT, CDR2 SQSDAQ. CDR3 in DNA: TGTGCCAGCAGCTCCACAGGGGTGTCCTACAATGAGCAGTTCTTC. Residues: CASSSTGVSYNEQFF.